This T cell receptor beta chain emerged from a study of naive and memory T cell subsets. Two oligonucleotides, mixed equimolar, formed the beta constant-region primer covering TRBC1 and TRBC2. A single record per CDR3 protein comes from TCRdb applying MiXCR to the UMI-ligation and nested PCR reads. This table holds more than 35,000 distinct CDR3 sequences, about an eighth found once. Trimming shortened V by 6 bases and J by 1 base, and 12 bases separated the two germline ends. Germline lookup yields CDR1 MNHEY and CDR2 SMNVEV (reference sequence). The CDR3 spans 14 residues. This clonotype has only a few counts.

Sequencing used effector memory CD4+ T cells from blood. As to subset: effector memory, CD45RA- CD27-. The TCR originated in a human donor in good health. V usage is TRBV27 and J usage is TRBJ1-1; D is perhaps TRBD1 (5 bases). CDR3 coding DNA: TGTGCCAGCAGGGACATCGACGGGAACACTGAAGCTTTCTTT. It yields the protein CASRDIDGNTEAFF.